What follows are 3 T cell receptor beta chains derived from one specimen sequenced in a study of cytomegalovirus exposure and HLA in healthy donors. Primers: 60 Vbeta forward and 13 Jbeta reverse. Repertoires were generated with immunoSEQ multiplex PCR, while TCRdb's copy carries only in-frame clones and drops some. The sample lists around 100,000 clones, roughly 80% occurring once. The sequencing sample was made of PBMCs. These receptors were obtained from a female donor in good health and CMV-seropositive.

J is TRBJ2-7 and V is TRBV28; the match to TRBD2 covers 7 bases. J was trimmed by 5 bases and V by 10 bases; bases with no gene match: 11. Germline CDR1 and CDR2: MDHEN and SYDVKM. This CDR3 contains 13 residues. The CDR3 loop is CATRGREPDEQYF. CDR3 DNA: TGTGCCACCCGAGGGAGGGAGCCGGACGAGCAGTACTTC.

DNA for the CDR3: TGTGCCAGCCAGAGGCAGAACTATGGCTACACCTTC. Its protein is CASQRQNYGYTF. The V and J genes are TRBV7-2 and TRBJ1-2; D unresolved. V lost 8 bases and J 2 bases, leaving 9 bases between the germline ends. The CDR3 is 12 amino acids. Germline CDR1 is SGHTA and CDR2 is FQGNSA.

This clone was picked up a small number of times. In DNA, the CDR3 is TGTGCCTGGAGTGTATATCGAGGTAACAATGAGCAGTTCTTC. It translates to CAWSVYRGNNEQFF. The J gene is TRBJ2-1, the V gene TRBV30; D is uncertain. Germline CDR1 is GTSNPN and CDR2 is SVGIG (reference sequence). The CDR3 has 14 amino acids. V was cut by 0 bases and J by 5 bases, with 11 bases left in between.